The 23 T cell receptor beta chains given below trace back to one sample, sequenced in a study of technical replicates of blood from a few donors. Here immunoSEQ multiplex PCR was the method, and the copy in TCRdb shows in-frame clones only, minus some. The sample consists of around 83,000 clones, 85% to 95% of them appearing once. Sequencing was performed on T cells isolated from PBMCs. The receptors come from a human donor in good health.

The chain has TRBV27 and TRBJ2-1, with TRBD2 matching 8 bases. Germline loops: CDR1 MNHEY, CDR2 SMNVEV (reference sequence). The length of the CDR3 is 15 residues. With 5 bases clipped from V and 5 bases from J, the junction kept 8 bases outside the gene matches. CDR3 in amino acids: CASSPGTRSHNEQFF. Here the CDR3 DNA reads TGTGCCAGCAGTCCCGGGACTAGATCCCACAATGAGCAGTTCTTC.

The CDR3 loop is CASSSHFYEVNEQFF. CDR3 coding DNA: TGCGCCAGCAGCTCCCACTTTTACGAAGTCAATGAGCAGTTCTTC. The gene calls are TRBV5-1 and TRBJ2-1, with no clear D. In germline, CDR1 is SGHRS, CDR2 YFSETQ. The CDR3 is 15 amino acids. Deletions cut 3 bases from V and 6 bases from J, with 16 bases between. Looking up the rest from reference TRBV5-1 and TRBJ2-1 gives the full variable domain: KAGVTQTPRYLIKTRGQQVTLSCSPISGHRSVSWYQQTPGQGLQFLFEYFSETQRNKGNFPGRFSGRQFSNSRSEMNVSTLELGDSALYLCASSSHFYEVNEQFFGPGTRLTVL.

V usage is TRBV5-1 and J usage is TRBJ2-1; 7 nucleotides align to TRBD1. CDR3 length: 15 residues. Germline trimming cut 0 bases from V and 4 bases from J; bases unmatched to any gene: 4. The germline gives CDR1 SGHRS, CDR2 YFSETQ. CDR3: CASSLETGFYNEQFF. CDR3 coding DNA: TGCGCCAGCAGCTTGGAGACAGGGTTTTACAATGAGCAGTTCTTC.

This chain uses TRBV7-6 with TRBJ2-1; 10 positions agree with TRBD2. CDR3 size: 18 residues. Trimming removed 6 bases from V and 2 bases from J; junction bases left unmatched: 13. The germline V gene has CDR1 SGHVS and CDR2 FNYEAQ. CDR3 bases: TGTGCCAGCAGTGGGCCTGGGCTAGCGGGAGCCGCCTACAATGAGCAGTTCTTC. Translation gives CASSGPGLAGAAYNEQFF.

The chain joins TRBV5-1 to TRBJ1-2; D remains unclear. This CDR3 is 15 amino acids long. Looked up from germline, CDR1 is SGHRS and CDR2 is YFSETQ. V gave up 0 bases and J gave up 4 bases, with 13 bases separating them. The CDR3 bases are TGCGCCAGCAGCTTGGAGGGAGGAGATCTCTATGGCTACACCTTC. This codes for CASSLEGGDLYGYTF.

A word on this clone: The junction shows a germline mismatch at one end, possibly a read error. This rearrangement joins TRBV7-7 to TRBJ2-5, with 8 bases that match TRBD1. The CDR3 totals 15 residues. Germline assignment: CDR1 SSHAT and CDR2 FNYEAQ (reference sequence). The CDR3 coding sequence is TGTGCTAGCAGCTTAGCAGGGACAGGCCAAGAGACCCAGTACTTC. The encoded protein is CASSLAGTGQETQYF.

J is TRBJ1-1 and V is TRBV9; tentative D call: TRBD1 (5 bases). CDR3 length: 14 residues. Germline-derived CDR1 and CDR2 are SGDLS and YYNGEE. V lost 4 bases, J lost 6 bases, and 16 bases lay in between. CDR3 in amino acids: CASSPAGGFAEAFF. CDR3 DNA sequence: TGTGCCAGCAGCCCCGCGGGGGGGTTCGCTGAAGCTTTCTTT.

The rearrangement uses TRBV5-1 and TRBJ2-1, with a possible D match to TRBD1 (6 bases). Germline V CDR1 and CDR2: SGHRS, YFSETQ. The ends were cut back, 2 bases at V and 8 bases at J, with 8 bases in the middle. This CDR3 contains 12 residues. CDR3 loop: CASSLTGYEQFF. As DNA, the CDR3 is TGCGCCAGCAGCTTAACAGGGTATGAGCAGTTCTTC.

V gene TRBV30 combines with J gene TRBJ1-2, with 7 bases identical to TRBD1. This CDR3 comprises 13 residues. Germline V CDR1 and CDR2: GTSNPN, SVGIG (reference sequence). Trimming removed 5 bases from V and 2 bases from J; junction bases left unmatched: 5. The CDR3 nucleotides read TGTGCCTGGCATGAACAGGGGAACTATGGCTACACCTTC. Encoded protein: CAWHEQGNYGYTF.

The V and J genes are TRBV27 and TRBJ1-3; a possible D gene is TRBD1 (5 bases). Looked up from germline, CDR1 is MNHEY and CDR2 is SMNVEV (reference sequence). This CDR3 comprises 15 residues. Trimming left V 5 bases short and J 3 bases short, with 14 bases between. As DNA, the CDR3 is TGTGCCAGCAGTCCCGCGGGGCTTCATGGAAACACCATATATTTT. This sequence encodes CASSPAGLHGNTIYF.

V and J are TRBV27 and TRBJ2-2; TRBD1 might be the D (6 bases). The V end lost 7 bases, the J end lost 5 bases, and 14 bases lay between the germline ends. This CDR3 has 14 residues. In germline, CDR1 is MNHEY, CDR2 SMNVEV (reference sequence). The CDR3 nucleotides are TGTGCCAGCACCGAGTCCAGGGGAACCGGGGAGCTGTTTTTT. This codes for CASTESRGTGELFF.

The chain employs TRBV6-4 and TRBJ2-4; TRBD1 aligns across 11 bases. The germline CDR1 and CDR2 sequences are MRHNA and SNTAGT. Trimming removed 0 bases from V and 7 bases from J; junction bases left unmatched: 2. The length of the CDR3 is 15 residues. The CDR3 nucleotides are TGTGCCAGCAGTGACTCAGGGACAGGGGGGAACATTCAGTACTTC. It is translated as CASSDSGTGGNIQYF.

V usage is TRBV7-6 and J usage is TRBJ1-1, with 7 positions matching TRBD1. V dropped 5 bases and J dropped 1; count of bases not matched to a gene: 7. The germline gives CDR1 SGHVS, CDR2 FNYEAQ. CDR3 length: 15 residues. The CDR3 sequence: CASSAVGGGNTEAFF. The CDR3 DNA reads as TGTGCCAGCAGCGCAGTAGGGGGCGGGAACACTGAAGCTTTCTTT.

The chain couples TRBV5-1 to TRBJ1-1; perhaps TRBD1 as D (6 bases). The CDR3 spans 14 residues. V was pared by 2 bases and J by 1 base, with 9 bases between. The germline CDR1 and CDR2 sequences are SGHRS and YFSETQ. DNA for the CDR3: TGCGCCAGCAGCTTCGAACAGGGGAACACTGAAGCTTTCTTT. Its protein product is CASSFEQGNTEAFF.

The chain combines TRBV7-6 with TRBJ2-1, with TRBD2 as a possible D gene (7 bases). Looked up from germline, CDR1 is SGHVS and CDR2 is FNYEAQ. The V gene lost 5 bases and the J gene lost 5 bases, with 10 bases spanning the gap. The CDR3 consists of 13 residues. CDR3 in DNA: TGTGCCAGCAGCCGCGGGGGCAACAATGAGCAGTTCTTC. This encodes CASSRGGNNEQFF.

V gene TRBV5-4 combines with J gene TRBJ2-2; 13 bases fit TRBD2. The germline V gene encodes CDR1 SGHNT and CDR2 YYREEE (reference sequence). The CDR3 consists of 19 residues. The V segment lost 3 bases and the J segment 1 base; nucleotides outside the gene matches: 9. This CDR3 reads CASSSDGLAGEVNTGELFF. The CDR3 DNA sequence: TGTGCCAGCAGCTCCGACGGACTAGCGGGAGAGGTGAACACCGGGGAGCTGTTTTTT.

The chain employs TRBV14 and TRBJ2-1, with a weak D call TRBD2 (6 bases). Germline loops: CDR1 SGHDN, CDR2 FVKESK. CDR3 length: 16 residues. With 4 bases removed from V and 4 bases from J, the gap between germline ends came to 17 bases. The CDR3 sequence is CASSPGPGLAYNEQFF. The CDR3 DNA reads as TGTGCCAGCAGCCCCGGTCCGGGACTGGCTTACAATGAGCAGTTCTTC.

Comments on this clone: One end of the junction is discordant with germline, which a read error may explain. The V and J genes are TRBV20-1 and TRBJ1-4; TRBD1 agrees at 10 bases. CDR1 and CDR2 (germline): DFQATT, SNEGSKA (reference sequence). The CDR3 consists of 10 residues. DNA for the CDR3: TGCAGTGGAGACAGGGGGCAGGGGGTTTTT. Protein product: CSGDRGQGVF.

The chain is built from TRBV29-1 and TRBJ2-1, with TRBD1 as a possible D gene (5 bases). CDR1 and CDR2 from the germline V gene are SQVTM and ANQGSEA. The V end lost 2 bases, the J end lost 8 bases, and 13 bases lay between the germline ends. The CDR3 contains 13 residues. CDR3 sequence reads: CSVEIAGKYEQFF. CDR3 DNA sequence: TGCAGCGTTGAAATAGCAGGGAAATATGAGCAGTTCTTC.

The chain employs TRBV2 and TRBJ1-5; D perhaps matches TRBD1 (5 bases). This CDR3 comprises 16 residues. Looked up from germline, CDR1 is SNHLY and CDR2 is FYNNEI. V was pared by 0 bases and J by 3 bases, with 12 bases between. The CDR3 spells CASSEALPRVNQPQHF. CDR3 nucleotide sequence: TGTGCCAGCAGTGAAGCGCTTCCCAGGGTCAATCAGCCCCAGCATTTT.

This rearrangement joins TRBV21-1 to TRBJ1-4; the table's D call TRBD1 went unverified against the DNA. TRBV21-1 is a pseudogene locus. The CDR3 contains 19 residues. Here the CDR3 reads CASSQKGRPQGLANEKLFF. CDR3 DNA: TGTGCCAGCAGCCAAAAGGGTAGACCACAGGGGCTGGCTAATGAAAAACTGTTTTTT.

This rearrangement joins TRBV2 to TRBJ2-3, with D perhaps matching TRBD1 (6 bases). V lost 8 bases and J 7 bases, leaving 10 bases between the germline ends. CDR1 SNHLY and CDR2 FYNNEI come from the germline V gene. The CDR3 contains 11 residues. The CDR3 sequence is CASLRGNTQYF. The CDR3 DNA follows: TGTGCCAGCCTTAGGGGGAATACGCAGTATTTT.

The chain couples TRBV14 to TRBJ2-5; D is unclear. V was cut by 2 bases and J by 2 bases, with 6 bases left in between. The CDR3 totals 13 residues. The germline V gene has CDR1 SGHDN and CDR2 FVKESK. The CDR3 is CASSQLTQETQYF. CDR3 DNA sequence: TGTGCCAGCAGCCAACTCACTCAAGAGACCCAGTACTTC.